Listed here are 18 T cell receptor beta chains from one sample, sequenced in a study of blood T cell repertoires in COVID-19 (dated by TCRdb to between 2020 and 2021). Libraries were made using the immunoSEQ multiplex PCR assay. Not all clones reach the TCRdb copy of this immuneACCESS table, which keeps in-frame sequences only. Checked studies attribute under half of the gap to unresolved V genes and leave the rest unexplained. Recorded for this sample are 390,000 or so clones; around 91% of them occurred a single time. Jointly, the top ten make up 6.5% to 8% of the sample. Source material: peripheral blood. Source of these receptors: a young man with active or convalescent COVID-19.

The V and J genes are TRBV14 and TRBJ1-5; 9 bases agree with TRBD1. Looked up from germline, CDR1 is SGHDN and CDR2 is FVKESK. The CDR3 covers 20 residues. The ends lost 7 bases at V and 0 bases at J; junction bases unmatched: 19. CDR3 sequence: CASNRHRGRHTIYSNQPQHF. DNA of the CDR3: TGTGCCAGCAACCGCCACAGGGGGCGTCATACAATCTATAGCAATCAGCCCCAGCATTTT.

The CDR3 protein is CASSIGLSLAGYNEQFF. The CDR3 nucleotides read TGTGCCAGTAGTATTGGTTTGAGCCTAGCGGGCTACAATGAGCAGTTCTTC. The chain has TRBV19 and TRBJ2-1, with 8 bases aligning to TRBD2. With V trimmed by 3 bases and J by 3 bases, 10 bases remained unmatched. CDR3 length equals 17 residues. Germline values: CDR1 LNHDA, CDR2 SQIVND (reference sequence).

The chain is built from TRBV5-3 and TRBJ2-5; TRBD2 might be the D (6 bases). TRBV5-3 is designated an ORF whose function remains uncertain. V was clipped by 4 bases and J by 5 bases, with 27 bases between them. The CDR3 consists of 18 residues. In nucleotides, the CDR3 is TGTGCCAGAAGCACCCCGGGGGTCTATAGTTCAGGGAATGAGACCCAGTACTTC. Its protein is CARSTPGVYSSGNETQYF.

This clone was observed a few times. V and J are TRBV28 and TRBJ2-5, with TRBD2 matching 7 bases. There are 16 residues in the CDR3. Germline V CDR1 and CDR2: MDHEN, SYDVKM. V was pared by 10 bases and J by 5 bases, with 19 bases of the junction left unmatched. The chain's CDR3 is CATQPLIGGGRETQYF. DNA of the CDR3: TGTGCCACCCAACCCTTAATTGGGGGGGGGAGGGAGACCCAGTACTTC.

The V and J genes are TRBV23-1 and TRBJ2-3, with 10 bases identical to TRBD1. TRBV23-1 is assigned to the ORF class and has an uncertain function. The CDR3 sequence is 21 residues long. After removal of 4 bases from V and 2 bases from J, the junction contained 21 bases not matched to a gene. CDR3 sequence: CASSRNPRGQGTLSFTDTQYF. DNA of the CDR3: TGCGCCAGCAGTCGGAATCCCCGGGGACAGGGGACCCTTTCCTTCACAGATACGCAGTATTTT.

This sequence joins TRBV5-1 and TRBJ2-3; 9 bases are a match to TRBD1. The junction had 16 bases not matched to a gene; V was cut back by 5 bases and J by 3 bases. Germline CDR1 and CDR2: SGHRS and YFSETQ. This CDR3 has 18 amino acids. The CDR3: CASRQRDTGGASTDTQYF. The CDR3, as DNA: TGCGCCAGCAGGCAACGGGATACAGGGGGCGCGAGTACAGATACGCAGTATTTT. Full variable domain (rest looked up from reference TRBV5-1 and TRBJ2-3): KAGVTQTPRYLIKTRGQQVTLSCSPISGHRSVSWYQQTPGQGLQFLFEYFSETQRNKGNFPGRFSGRQFSNSRSEMNVSTLELGDSALYLCASRQRDTGGASTDTQYFGPGTRLTVL.

This chain joins TRBV5-4 and TRBJ2-7; maybe TRBD1 (5 bases). This CDR3 is 13 amino acids long. CDR1 is SGHNT and CDR2 is YYREEE in the germline V gene (reference sequence). Trimming stripped 2 bases from V and 5 bases from J, with 11 bases between. CDR3 nucleotide sequence: TGTGCCAGCAGCTTCCAGGGAAGCCACGAGCAGTACTTC. Translation gives CASSFQGSHEQYF.

This chain links TRBV3-1 (or the pseudogene TRBV3-2) with TRBJ2-5, with 12 bases matching TRBD2. Germline assignment: CDR1 LGHDT and CDR2 YNNKEL (reference sequence). V was clipped by 8 bases and J by 3 bases; unmatched bases: 13. The length of the CDR3 is 17 residues. CDR3 amino acids: CASAVGLAGSVKETQYF. In nucleotides, the CDR3 is TGTGCCAGCGCCGTCGGACTAGCGGGGAGCGTGAAAGAGACCCAGTACTTC.

This clone was observed a handful of times. V and J are TRBV5-1 and TRBJ1-1; D might be TRBD1 (5 bases). Trimming shortened V by 4 bases and J by 0 bases, and 16 bases separated the two germline ends. Germline values: CDR1 SGHRS, CDR2 YFSETQ. The CDR3 runs to 16 residues. The DNA of the CDR3 is TGCGCCAGCAGCGGCTCTGGGGCAGCGATGAACACTGAAGCTTTCTTT. This encodes CASSGSGAAMNTEAFF.

The genes are TRBV6-2 or TRBV6-3 and TRBJ1-5; the D is unclear. This CDR3 has 11 residues. Trimming removed 5 bases from V and 11 bases from J, with 10 bases in between. Germline values: CDR1 MNHEY, CDR2 SVGEGT. This chain's CDR3 is CASSIGSAQHF. The CDR3 nucleotides read TGTGCCAGCAGTATCGGTTCGGCCCAGCATTTT.

V usage is TRBV19 and J usage is TRBJ2-7; TRBD2 matches 7 bases. The CDR3 is 16 residues long. Trimming took 6 bases from V and 2 from J; bases not matched to a gene: 13. Per the germline V gene, CDR1 is LNHDA and CDR2 is SQIVND (reference sequence). The CDR3 protein is CASSPSASGFTYEQYF. In nucleotides, the CDR3 is TGTGCCAGTAGCCCCTCGGCTAGCGGATTCACCTACGAGCAGTACTTC.

This chain connects TRBV5-1 to TRBJ2-3, with 9 positions matching TRBD2. CDR3 length: 17 residues. Trimming cost V 0 bases and J 2 bases; bases outside gene matches: 7. CDR1 is SGHRS and CDR2 is YFSETQ in the germline V gene. Written as DNA, the CDR3 is TGCGCCAGCAGCTTGGCTTCTGCGGGGGGGAACACAGATACGCAGTATTTT. Encoded protein: CASSLASAGGNTDTQYF.

The rearrangement links TRBV7-3 to TRBJ2-7, with 7 positions matching TRBD2. The V segment lost 5 bases and the J segment 4 bases; nucleotides outside the gene matches: 5. Germline-derived CDR1 and CDR2 are SGHTA and FQGTGA. The CDR3 runs to 13 residues. CDR3 coding DNA: TGTGCCAGCAGCCGGGGGGACTATTACGAGCAGTACTTC. Translated, it gives CASSRGDYYEQYF.

The chain couples TRBV2 to TRBJ2-3; TRBD2 is a possible D gene (5 bases). Germline CDR1 SNHLY, CDR2 FYNNEI. The CDR3 extends over 12 amino acids. V lost 7 bases and J 14 bases, leaving 19 bases between the germline ends. The CDR3 is CASKMEKSRAYF. The CDR3 nucleotides read TGTGCCAGCAAGATGGAAAAGTCGAGGGCGTATTTT.

The chain recombines TRBV28 with TRBJ1-4; D perhaps matches TRBD1 (6 bases). This CDR3 is 14 amino acids long. Trimming stripped 6 bases from V and 7 bases from J, with 15 bases between. Germline CDR1 and CDR2: MDHEN and SYDVKM. Here the CDR3 reads CASSSTGGLEKLFF. The CDR3 DNA reads as TGTGCCAGCAGCAGCACCGGGGGGCTTGAAAAACTGTTTTTT.

The rearrangement links TRBV19 to TRBJ2-1; TRBD1 matches 7 bases. Germline V lookup: CDR1 LNHDA, CDR2 SQIVND (reference sequence). The CDR3 covers 15 residues. Trimming took 5 bases from V and 4 from J; bases not matched to a gene: 8. DNA of the CDR3: TGTGCCAGTAGTTTCGACAGGGTTATGTACAATGAGCAGTTCTTC. This codes for CASSFDRVMYNEQFF.

This chain uses TRBV5-1 with TRBJ1-5; TRBD1 matches at 8 bases. This CDR3 contains 14 residues. Unmatched junction bases numbered 3, after V lost 5 bases and J lost 2 bases. Germline V lookup: CDR1 SGHRS, CDR2 YFSETQ. The CDR3 spells CASRPGQGNQPQHF. Here the CDR3 DNA reads TGCGCCAGCAGACCGGGACAGGGCAATCAGCCCCAGCATTTT.

The chain recombines TRBV7-8 with TRBJ1-4; D not resolved. The CDR3 is 13 amino acids. Trimming took off 2 bases at V and 8 bases at J, with 9 bases between the two ends. Germline V lookup: CDR1 SGHVS, CDR2 FQNEAQ. CDR3 region: CASSLSGFEKLFF. The CDR3 DNA is TGTGCCAGCAGCTTATCGGGATTCGAAAAACTGTTTTTT.